The 11 T cell receptor beta chains below all came from one sample that was sequenced in a study of blood T cell repertoires in COVID-19 (dated by TCRdb to 2020 to 2022). Library generation was performed with the immunoSEQ multiplex PCR assay. Not all clones reach the TCRdb copy of this immuneACCESS table, which keeps in-frame sequences only. Checked studies attribute under half of the gap to unresolved V genes and leave the rest unexplained. The sample contains roughly 250,000 clones, around 88% of them found a single time. The ten largest clonotypes hold roughly 1.2% of the sample. The specimen sequenced was PBMCs or T cells enriched from blood (not recorded which). The receptors were gathered from a woman in her thirties or forties with acute COVID-19.

The chain has TRBV24-1 and TRBJ1-4; 8 positions match TRBD1. Germline CDR1 and CDR2: KGHDR and SFDVKD. The CDR3 spans 15 residues. V shed 8 bases and J 6 bases; nucleotides not matched to a gene: 10. CDR3 sequence reads: CATISRGRMDEKLFF. CDR3 nucleotides: TGTGCCACCATTTCCAGGGGGCGAATGGATGAAAAACTGTTTTTT.

In its sample, this clone was seen a few times. V gene TRBV30 combines with J gene TRBJ1-6, with D unclear. The V and J ends lost 1 base and 8 bases respectively, with 12 bases between them. Germline lookup yields CDR1 GTSNPN and CDR2 SVGIG (reference sequence). The CDR3 runs to 14 residues. This chain's CDR3 is CAWSAPRSYSPLHF. DNA of the CDR3: TGTGCCTGGAGTGCTCCCAGGTCCTATTCACCCCTCCACTTT.

The rearrangement uses TRBV11-3 and TRBJ2-6; possible D gene TRBD1, 5 bases. V lost 3 bases and J 4 bases, leaving 13 bases between the germline ends. CDR1 and CDR2 (germline): SGHNT, YENEEA. The CDR3 runs to 16 residues. The CDR3, as DNA: TGTGCCAGCAGCTTCAGGGTGGATTCAGGGGCCAACGTCCTGACTTTC. Translating gives CASSFRVDSGANVLTF.

The chain employs TRBV4-3 and TRBJ1-1; unclear D gene. Between the trimmed V and J ends, which lost 0 bases and 3 bases, there was a span of 11 bases. This CDR3 is 15 amino acids long. Germline loops: CDR1 LGHNA, CDR2 YSLEER. CDR3 protein: CASSQEAGGYTEAFF. The DNA for the CDR3 is TGCGCCAGCAGCCAAGAGGCAGGTGGTTACACTGAAGCTTTCTTT.

The V and J genes are TRBV5-1 and TRBJ1-1; tentative D call: TRBD1 (6 bases). V lost 1 base, J lost 4 bases, and 14 bases lay in between. The V gene's germline CDR1 is SGHRS and CDR2 YFSETQ. The length of the CDR3 is 15 residues. The CDR3 nucleotides are TGCGCCAGCAGCTTGAGGCCGATAGGGGGCACTGAAGCTTTCTTT. It yields the protein CASSLRPIGGTEAFF.

The rearrangement links TRBV9 to TRBJ2-2, with unresolved D. This CDR3 region has 14 residues. Per germline, CDR1 SGDLS and CDR2 YYNGEE. Trimming stripped 0 bases from V and 3 bases from J, with 6 bases between. The CDR3 sequence: CASSVVSYTGELFF. The DNA of the CDR3 is TGTGCCAGCAGCGTAGTCTCGTACACCGGGGAGCTGTTTTTT.

The chain employs TRBV29-1 and TRBJ1-2, with D possibly being TRBD1 (6 bases). The CDR3 sequence is 13 residues long. Germline V gene data show CDR1 as SQVTM and CDR2 as ANQGSEA. CDR3 region: CTSSRGETGGYTF. DNA of the CDR3: TGCACCTCCAGCAGGGGTGAGACGGGGGGCTACACCTTC.

The chain joins TRBV6-5 to TRBJ2-3; the match to TRBD2 covers 9 bases. The J segment lost 6 bases and the V segment lost 4 bases, leaving 11 bases of the junction unmatched. Germline lookup yields CDR1 MNHEY and CDR2 SVGAGI. CDR3 length: 16 residues. In nucleotides, the CDR3 is TGTGCCAGCAGTTCGACTAGCGGAGGAGGGGGGGATACGCAGTATTTT. It encodes CASSSTSGGGGDTQYF.

This chain joins TRBV7-9 and TRBJ1-3, with D tentatively TRBD1 (5 bases). The CDR3 is made up of 16 amino acids. Deletions cut 5 bases from V and 2 bases from J, with 16 bases between. CDR1 is SEHNR, CDR2 FQNEAQ, per germline (reference sequence). The CDR3 loop is CASSPLLGLTGNTIYF. CDR3 bases: TGTGCCAGCAGCCCCCTTTTGGGACTGACTGGAAACACCATATATTTT.

CDR3 amino acids: CSVQTGTGFNYGYTF. Written as DNA, the CDR3 is TGCAGCGTGCAAACCGGGACAGGGTTCAACTATGGCTACACCTTC. J is TRBJ1-2 and V is TRBV29-1; 9 bases line up with TRBD1. This CDR3 has 15 amino acids. Per the germline V gene, CDR1 is SQVTM and CDR2 is ANQGSEA. The junction had 10 bases not matched to a gene; V was cut back by 6 bases and J by 2 bases.

This rearrangement joins TRBV11-2 to TRBJ2-1; 13 bases are shared with TRBD2. Germline CDR1 SGHAT, CDR2 FQNNGV. The CDR3 sequence is 18 residues long. V was pared by 1 base and J by 3 bases, with 6 bases of the junction left unmatched. CDR3: CASSLARTSGRVYNEQFF. CDR3 DNA: TGTGCCAGCAGCTTAGCAAGGACTAGCGGGAGAGTCTACAATGAGCAGTTCTTC.